This T cell receptor (beta chain) was identified in a study of chemoradiotherapy in HPV16-positive cancers. Notes on the study in general: Candidate HPV-specific clones and E7-related TCR motifs grew in tumor during treatment.

The V and J ends lost 3 bases and 0 bases respectively, with 14 bases between them. CDR3 size: 16 residues. Germline lookup yields CDR1 SEHNR and CDR2 FQNEAQ (reference sequence). For this clone: Its specificity is not known.

Method: immunoSEQ multiplex PCR; TCRdb's copy keeps in-frame clones and lacks some. The sample holds thousands of clones, just under 80% seen once. This clonotype originated in a human donor with HPV-associated anogenital cancer. The chain recombines TRBV7-9 with TRBJ2-5; D unclear. This sample comprised tumor tissue, obtained from a patient who underwent chemoradiotherapy. For the CDR3, the DNA is TGTGCCAGCAGCTTCTCTCGGACGGCGTACCAAGAGACCCAGTACTTC. Its protein is CASSFSRTAYQETQYF. The full variable domain, with the rest looked up from reference TRBV7-9 and TRBJ2-5, is DTGVSQNPRHKITKRGQNVTFRCDPISEHNRLYWYRQTLGQGPEFLTYFQNEAQLEKSRLLSDRFSAERPKGSFSTLEIQRTEQGDSAMYLCASSFSRTAYQETQYFGPGTRLLVL.